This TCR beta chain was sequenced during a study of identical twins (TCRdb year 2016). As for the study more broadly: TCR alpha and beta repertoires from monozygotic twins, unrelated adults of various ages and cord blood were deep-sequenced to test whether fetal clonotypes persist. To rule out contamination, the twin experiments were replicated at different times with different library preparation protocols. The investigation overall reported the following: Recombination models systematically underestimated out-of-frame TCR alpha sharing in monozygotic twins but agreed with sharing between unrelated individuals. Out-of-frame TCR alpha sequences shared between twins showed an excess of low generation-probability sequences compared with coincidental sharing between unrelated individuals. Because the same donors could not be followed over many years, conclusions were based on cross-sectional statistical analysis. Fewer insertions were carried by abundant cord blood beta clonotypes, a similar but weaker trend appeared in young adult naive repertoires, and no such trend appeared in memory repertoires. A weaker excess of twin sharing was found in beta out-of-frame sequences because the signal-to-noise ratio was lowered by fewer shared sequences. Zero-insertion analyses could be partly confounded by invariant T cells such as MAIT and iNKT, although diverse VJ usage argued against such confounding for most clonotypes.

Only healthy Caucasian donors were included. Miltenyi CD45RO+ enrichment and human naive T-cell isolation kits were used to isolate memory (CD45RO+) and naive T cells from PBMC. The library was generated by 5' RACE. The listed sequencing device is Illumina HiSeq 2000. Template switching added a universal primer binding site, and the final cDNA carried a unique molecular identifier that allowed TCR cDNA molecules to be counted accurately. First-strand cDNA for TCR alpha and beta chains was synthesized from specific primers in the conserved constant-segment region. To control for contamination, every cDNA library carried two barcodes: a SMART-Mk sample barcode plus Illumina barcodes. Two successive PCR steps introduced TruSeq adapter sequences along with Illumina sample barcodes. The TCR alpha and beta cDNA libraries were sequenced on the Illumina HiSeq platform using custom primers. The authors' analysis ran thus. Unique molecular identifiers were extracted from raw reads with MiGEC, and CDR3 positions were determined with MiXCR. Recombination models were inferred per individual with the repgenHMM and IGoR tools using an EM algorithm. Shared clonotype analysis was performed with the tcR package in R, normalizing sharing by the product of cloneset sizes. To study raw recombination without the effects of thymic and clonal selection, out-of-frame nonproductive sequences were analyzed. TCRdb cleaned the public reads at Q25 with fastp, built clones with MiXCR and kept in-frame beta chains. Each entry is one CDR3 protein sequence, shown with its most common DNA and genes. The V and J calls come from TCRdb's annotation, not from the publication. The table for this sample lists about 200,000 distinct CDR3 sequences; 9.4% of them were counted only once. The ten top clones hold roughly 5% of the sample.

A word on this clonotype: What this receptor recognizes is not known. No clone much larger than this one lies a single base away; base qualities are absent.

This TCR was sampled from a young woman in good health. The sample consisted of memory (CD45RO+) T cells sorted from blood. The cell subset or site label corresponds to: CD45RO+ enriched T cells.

The nucleotide sequence is given as TGTGCCATCAGATACAGGGATAAGACTGGGGCCAACGTCCTGACTTTC. Protein translation: CAIRYRDKTGANVLTF. In this chain, TRBV6-5 is recombined with TRBJ2-6; tentative D gene TRBD1, with 6 bases matching. For CDR1 and CDR2, the germline V gene lists MNHEY and SVGAGI. Trimming removed 10 bases from V and 2 bases from J, leaving 18 bases between the germline ends. From the cysteine through the phenylalanine, the CDR3 covers 16 amino acids. Just CDR3 DNA is preserved here, 48 bases in frame from base 1.